Sequencing of this T cell receptor beta chain was carried out in a study of blood T cells in healthy people across ages. A J-beta primer mix and a sample-barcoded 5' primer were used in a second PCR of about 7 to 11 cycles. Carrying 12 random nucleotides, a template-switch adaptor labeled each individual cDNA molecule. TCRdb called the 5' RACE reads again in MiXCR, with one record for every CDR3 protein. This table has more than 1 million distinct CDR3 sequences, under 45% appearing once. A single count supports this clonotype. Its antigen is still unknown. V trimming: 5 bases; J trimming: 7 bases; junction bases outside the gene matches: 19. The CDR3 spans 18 residues. The study's findings and limits: Researchers report that TCR beta diversity correlated strongly with naive T cell percentage.

The sequenced sample was blood. The receptor was isolated from a woman in her sixties or seventies in good health. The chain is built from TRBV12-3 or TRBV12-4 and TRBJ2-7; TRBD2 matches at 11 bases. This CDR3 is CASSPGLAGLIGDNEQYF. The CDR3 nucleotides read TGTGCCAGCAGTCCCGGACTAGCGGGCCTTATTGGGGACAATGAGCAGTACTTC.